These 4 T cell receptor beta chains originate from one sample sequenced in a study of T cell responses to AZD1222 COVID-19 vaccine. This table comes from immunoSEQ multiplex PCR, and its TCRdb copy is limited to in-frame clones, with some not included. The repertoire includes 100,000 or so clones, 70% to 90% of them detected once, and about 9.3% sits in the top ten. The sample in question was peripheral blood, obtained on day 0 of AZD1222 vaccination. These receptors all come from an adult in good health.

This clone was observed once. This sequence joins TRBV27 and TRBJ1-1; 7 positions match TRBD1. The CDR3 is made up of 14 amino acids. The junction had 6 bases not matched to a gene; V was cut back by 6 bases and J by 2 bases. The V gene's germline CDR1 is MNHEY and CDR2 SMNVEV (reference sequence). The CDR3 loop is CASSPGQHNTEAFF. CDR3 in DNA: TGTGCCAGCAGCCCGGGACAGCATAACACTGAAGCTTTCTTT.

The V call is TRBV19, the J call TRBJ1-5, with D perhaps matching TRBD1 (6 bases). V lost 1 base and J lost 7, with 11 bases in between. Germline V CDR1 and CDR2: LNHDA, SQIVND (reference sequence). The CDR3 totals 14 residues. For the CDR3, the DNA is TGTGCCAGTAGTATAGTGACAGGCGGGCAGCCCCAGCATTTT. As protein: CASSIVTGGQPQHF.

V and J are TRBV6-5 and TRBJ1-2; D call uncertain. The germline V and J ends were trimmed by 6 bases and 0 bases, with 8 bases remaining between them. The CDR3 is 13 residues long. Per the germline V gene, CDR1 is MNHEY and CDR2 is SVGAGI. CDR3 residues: CASREVPNYGYTF. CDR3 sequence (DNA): TGTGCCAGCAGGGAGGTTCCTAACTATGGCTACACCTTC.

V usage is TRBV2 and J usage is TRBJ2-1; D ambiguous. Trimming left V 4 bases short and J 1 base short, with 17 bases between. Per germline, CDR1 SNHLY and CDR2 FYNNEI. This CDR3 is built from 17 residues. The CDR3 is CASSVGLAKISYNEQFF. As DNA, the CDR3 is TGTGCCAGCAGTGTCGGGCTGGCCAAAATATCCTACAATGAGCAGTTCTTC. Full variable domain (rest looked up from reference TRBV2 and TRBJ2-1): EPEVTQTPSHQVTQMGQEVILRCVPISNHLYFYWYRQILGQKVEFLVSFYNNEISEKSEIFDDQFSVERPDGSNFTLKIRSTKLEDSAMYFCASSVGLAKISYNEQFFGPGTRLTVL.